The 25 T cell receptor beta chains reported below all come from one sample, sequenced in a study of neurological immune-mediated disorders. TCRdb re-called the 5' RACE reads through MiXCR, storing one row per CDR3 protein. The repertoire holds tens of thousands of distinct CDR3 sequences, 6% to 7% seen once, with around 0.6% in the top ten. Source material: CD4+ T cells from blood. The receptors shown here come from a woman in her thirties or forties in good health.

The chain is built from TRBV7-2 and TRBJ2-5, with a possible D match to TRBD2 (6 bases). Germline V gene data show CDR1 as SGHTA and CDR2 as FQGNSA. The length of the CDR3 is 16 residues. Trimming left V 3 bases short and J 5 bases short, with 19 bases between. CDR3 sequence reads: CASSFLEGLGVETQYF. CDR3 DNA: TGTGCCAGCAGCTTCCTGGAGGGCCTGGGTGTGGAGACCCAGTACTTC.

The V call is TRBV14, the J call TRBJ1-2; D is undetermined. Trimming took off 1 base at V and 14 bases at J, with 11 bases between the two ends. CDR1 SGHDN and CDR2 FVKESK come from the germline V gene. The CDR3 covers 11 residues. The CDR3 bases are TGTGCCAGCAGCCAAGTAGGACTACAAACCTTC. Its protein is CASSQVGLQTF.

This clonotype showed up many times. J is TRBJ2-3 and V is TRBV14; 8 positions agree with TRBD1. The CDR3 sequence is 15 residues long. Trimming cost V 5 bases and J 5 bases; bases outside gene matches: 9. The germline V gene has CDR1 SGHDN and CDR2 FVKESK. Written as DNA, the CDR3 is TGTGCCAGCAGCGGATGGACAGGGTGGGGAGATACGCAGTATTTT. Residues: CASSGWTGWGDTQYF.

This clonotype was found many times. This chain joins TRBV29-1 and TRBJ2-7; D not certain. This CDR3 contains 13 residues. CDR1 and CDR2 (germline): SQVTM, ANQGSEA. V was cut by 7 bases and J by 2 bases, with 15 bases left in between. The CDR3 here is CSARQGGAYEQYF. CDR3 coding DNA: TGCAGCGCCCGGCAAGGTGGTGCCTACGAGCAGTACTTC.

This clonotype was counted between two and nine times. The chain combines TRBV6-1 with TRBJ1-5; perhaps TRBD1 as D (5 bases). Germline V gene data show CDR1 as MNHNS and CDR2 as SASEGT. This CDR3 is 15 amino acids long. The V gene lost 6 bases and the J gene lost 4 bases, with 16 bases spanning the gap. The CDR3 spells CASRPGTDYNQPQHF. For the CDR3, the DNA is TGTGCCAGCAGGCCTGGGACGGATTATAATCAGCCCCAGCATTTT.

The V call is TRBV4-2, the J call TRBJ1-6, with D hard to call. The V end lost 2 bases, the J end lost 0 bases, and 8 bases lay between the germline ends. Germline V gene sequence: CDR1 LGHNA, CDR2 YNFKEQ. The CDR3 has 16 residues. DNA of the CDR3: TGTGCCAGCAGCCAACAAGCCCGCTCCTATAATTCACCCCTCCACTTT. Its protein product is CASSQQARSYNSPLHF.

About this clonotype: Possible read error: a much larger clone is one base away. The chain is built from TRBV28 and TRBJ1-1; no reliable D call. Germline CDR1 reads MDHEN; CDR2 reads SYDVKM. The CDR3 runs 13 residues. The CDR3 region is CANSFPKNTEAFF. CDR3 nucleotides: TGTGCCAACAGTTTCCCCAAGAACACTGAAGCTTTCTTT.

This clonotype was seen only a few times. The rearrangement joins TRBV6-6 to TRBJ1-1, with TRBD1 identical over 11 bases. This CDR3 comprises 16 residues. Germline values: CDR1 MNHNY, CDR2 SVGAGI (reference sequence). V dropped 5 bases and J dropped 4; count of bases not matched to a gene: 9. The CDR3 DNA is TGTGCCAGCAGTCTACGGACAGGGGGCTCGAGCACTGAAGCTTTCTTT. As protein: CASSLRTGGSSTEAFF.

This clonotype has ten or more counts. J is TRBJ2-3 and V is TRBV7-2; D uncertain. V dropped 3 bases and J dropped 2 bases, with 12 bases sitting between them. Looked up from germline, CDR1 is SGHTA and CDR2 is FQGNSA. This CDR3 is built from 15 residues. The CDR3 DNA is TGTGCCAGCAGCTTTCCGCAGGTCACCACAGATACGCAGTATTTT. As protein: CASSFPQVTTDTQYF.

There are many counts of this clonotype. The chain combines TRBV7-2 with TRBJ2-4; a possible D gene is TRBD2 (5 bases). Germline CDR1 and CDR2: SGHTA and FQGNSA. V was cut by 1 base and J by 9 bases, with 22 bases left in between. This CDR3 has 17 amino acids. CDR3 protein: CASSLGPYSSEKGIQYF. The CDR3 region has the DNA TGTGCCAGCAGCTTAGGGCCCTATAGTAGCGAAAAGGGCATTCAGTACTTC.

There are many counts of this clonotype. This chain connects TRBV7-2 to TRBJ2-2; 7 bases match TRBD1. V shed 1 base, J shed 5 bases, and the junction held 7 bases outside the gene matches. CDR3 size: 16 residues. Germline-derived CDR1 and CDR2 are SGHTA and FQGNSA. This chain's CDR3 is CASSLEWGTATGELFF. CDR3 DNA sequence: TGTGCCAGCAGCTTAGAGTGGGGGACAGCAACCGGGGAGCTGTTTTTT.

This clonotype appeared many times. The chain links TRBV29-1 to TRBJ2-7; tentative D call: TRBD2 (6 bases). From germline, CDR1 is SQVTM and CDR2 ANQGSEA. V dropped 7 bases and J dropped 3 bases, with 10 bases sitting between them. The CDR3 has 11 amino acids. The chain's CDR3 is CSAGGVYEQYF. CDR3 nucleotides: TGCAGCGCTGGAGGGGTCTACGAGCAGTACTTC.

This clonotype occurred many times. For the CDR3, the DNA is TGTGCCAGCACACGGGGGGGGTTGGGTGAGACCCAGTACTTC. Translating gives CASTRGGLGETQYF. This chain uses TRBV7-6 with TRBJ2-5; 8 bases line up with TRBD2. With V trimmed by 7 bases and J by 5 bases, 9 bases remained unmatched. This CDR3 has 14 residues. Germline assignment: CDR1 SGHVS and CDR2 FNYEAQ.

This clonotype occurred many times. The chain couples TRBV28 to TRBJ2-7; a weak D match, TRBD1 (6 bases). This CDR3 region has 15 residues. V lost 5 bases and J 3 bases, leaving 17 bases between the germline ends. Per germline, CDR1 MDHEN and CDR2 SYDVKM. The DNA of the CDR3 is TGTGCCAGCAGTCTTTGGGACACCTTTATCTACGAGCAGTACTTC. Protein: CASSLWDTFIYEQYF.

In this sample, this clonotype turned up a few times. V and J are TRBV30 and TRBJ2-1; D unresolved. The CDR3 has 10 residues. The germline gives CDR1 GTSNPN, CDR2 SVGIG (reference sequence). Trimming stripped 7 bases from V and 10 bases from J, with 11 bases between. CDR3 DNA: TGTGCCTCTCTTACCCCAGAGCAGTTCTTC. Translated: CASLTPEQFF.

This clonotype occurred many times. The chain's CDR3 is CASSAMTGDTQYF. In nucleotides, the CDR3 is TGTGCCAGCAGCGCTATGACAGGAGATACGCAGTATTTT. V gene TRBV11-2 combines with J gene TRBJ2-3, with a tentative D call TRBD1 (6 bases). The CDR3 totals 13 residues. The V and J ends lost 5 bases and 5 bases respectively, with 11 bases between them. Germline V gene sequence: CDR1 SGHAT, CDR2 FQNNGV.

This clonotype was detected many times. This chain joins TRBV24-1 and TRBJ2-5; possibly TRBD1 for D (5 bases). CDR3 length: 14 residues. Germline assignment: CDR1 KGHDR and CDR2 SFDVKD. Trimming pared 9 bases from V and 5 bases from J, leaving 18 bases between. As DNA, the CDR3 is TGTGCCACCTCCGTGGCAGGGAAACTGGAGACCCAGTACTTC. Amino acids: CATSVAGKLETQYF.

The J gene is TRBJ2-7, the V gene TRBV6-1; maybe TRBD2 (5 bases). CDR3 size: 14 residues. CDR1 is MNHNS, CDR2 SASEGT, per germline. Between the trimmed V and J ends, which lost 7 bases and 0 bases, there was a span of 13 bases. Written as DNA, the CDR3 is TGTGCCAGCATCCCGGCTGGGAGCTCCTACGAGCAGTACTTC. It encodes CASIPAGSSYEQYF.

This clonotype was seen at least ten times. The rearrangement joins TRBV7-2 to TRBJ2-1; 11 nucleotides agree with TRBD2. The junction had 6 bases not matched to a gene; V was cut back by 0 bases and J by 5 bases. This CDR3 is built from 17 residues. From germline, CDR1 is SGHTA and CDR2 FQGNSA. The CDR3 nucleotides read TGTGCCAGCAGCTTAGCGGGGGGACTAGCGGTCCACAATGAGCAGTTCTTC. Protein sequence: CASSLAGGLAVHNEQFF.

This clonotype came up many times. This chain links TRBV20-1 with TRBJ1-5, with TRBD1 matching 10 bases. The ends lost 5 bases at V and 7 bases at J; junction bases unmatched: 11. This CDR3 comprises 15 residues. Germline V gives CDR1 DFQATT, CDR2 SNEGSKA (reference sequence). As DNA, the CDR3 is TGCAGTGCTGTCCGGGACAGGGGTTTGGGCCAGCCCCAGCATTTT. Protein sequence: CSAVRDRGLGQPQHF.

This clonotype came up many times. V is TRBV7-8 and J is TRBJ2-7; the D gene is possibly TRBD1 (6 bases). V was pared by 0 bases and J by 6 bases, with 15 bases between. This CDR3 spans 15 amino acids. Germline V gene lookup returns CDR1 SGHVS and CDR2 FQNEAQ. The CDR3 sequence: CASSLAQGHFSEQYF. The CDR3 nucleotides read TGTGCCAGCAGCTTAGCACAGGGCCACTTCAGCGAGCAGTACTTC.

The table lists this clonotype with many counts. CDR3 amino acids: CSAIREGPYEQFF. The CDR3 coding sequence is TGCAGTGCTATACGGGAGGGCCCGTATGAGCAGTTCTTC. The chain carries TRBV20-1 and TRBJ2-1; 8 bases are shared with TRBD2. The germline V gene encodes CDR1 DFQATT and CDR2 SNEGSKA (reference sequence). The V gene end was trimmed by 4 bases and the J gene end by 8 bases; junction bases not matched to a gene: 7. The CDR3 consists of 13 residues.

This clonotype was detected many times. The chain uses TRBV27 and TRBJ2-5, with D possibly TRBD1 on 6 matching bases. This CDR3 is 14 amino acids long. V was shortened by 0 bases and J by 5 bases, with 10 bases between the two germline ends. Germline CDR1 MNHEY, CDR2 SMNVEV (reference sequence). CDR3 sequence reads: CASSLSTGRETQYF. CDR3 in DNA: TGTGCCAGCAGTTTATCGACAGGACGGGAGACCCAGTACTTC.

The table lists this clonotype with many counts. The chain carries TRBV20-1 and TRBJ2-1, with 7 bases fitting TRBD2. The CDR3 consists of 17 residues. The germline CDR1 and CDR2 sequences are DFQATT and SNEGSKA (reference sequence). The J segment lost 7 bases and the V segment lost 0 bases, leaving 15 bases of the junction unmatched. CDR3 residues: CSARDHGPKGSGNEQFF. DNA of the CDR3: TGCAGTGCTAGAGATCACGGTCCAAAGGGTAGCGGGAATGAGCAGTTCTTC.

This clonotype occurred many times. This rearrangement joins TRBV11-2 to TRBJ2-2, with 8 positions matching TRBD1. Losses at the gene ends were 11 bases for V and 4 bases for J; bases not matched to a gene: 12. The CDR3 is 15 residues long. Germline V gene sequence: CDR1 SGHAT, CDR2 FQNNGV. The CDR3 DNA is TGTGCCGACAACGAGGCAGGGGGCCCCACCGGGGAGCTGTTTTTT. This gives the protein CADNEAGGPTGELFF.